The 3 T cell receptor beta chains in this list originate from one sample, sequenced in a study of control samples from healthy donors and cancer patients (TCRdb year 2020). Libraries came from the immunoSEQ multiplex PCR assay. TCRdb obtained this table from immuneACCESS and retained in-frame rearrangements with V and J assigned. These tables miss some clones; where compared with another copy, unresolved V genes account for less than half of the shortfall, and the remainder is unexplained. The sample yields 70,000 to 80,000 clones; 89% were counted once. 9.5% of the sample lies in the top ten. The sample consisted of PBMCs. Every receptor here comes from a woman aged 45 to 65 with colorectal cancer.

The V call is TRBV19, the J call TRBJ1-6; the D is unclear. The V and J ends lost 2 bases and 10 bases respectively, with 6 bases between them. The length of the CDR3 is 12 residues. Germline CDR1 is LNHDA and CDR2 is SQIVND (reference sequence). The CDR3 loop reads CASSIRRSPLHF. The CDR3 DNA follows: TGTGCCAGTAGTATAAGGAGATCACCCCTCCACTTT.

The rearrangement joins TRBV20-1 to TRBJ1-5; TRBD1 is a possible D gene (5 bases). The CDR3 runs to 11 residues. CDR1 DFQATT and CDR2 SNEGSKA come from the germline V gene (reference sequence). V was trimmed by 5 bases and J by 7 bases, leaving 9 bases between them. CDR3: CSAGDDQPQHF. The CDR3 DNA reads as TGCAGTGCTGGGGACGACCAGCCCCAGCATTTT.

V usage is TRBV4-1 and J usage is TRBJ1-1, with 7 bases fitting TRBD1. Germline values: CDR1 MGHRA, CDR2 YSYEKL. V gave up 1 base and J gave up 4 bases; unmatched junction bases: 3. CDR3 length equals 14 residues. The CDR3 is CASSQAGGGTEAFF. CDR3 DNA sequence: TGCGCCAGCAGCCAAGCAGGGGGTGGCACTGAAGCTTTCTTT.